This T cell receptor (beta chain) derives from a study of blood T cell repertoires in COVID-19. Overall study context: Specimens from acute and convalescent COVID-19 originated in the United States, Italy and Spain. Nucleic acid was either cDNA or gDNA, and it came from T cells, B-cell-depleted T cells, or PBMCs.

The V segment lost 6 bases and the J segment 7 bases; nucleotides outside the gene matches: 16. The CDR3 extends over 17 amino acids. Germline CDR1 MNHEY, CDR2 SMNVEV (reference sequence). Original handling: Estimation of nucleated cell counts relied on the amplification of reference gene primers. Profiled with immunoSEQ multiplex PCR; TCRdb holds only in-frame clones, not every one. D and trimming come from the DNA, and the V and J calls and clone size come from that table. Among about 270,000 clones listed, around 82% were seen once. This sequence originates from a woman between 18 and 29 years old with acute or convalescent COVID-19. The J gene is TRBJ2-1, the V gene TRBV27, with 9 bases aligning to TRBD2. The sequencing input was peripheral blood. CDR3 sequence: CASSPTSGLALGNEQFF. Here the CDR3 DNA reads TGTGCCAGCAGCCCTACCTCGGGACTAGCTTTGGGGAATGAGCAGTTCTTC.